These 6 T cell receptor beta chains were sequenced from one sample in a study of blood T cells in healthy people across ages. A sample-barcoded 5' primer and a J-beta primer mix were used in a second PCR of roughly 6 to 12 cycles. TCRdb re-called the 5' RACE reads with MiXCR, one entry per CDR3 protein. The profile shows 600,000 to 850,000 distinct CDR3 sequences, roughly 43% of them singletons. Material for sequencing was blood. Every receptor here comes from a woman aged 55-70 years in good health.

This clonotype came up a few times. CDR3 in amino acids: CASSFLGDYGYTF. In nucleotides, the CDR3 is TGTGCCAGCAGTTTTTTGGGGGACTATGGCTACACCTTC. The gene calls are TRBV12-3 or TRBV12-4 and TRBJ1-2; D might be TRBD1 (5 bases). Trimming cost V 3 bases and J 3 bases, with 8 bases left between them. CDR3 length: 13 residues.

This clonotype came up a few times. V usage is TRBV6-1 and J usage is TRBJ1-1; TRBD1 matches at 7 bases. CDR3 length equals 12 residues. The V and J ends lost 7 bases and 6 bases, in that order; junction bases with no gene match: 5. Per the germline V gene, CDR1 is MNHNS and CDR2 is SASEGT. The CDR3 region is CASKEGAAEAFF. The CDR3 nucleotides are TGTGCCAGCAAGGAGGGGGCGGCTGAAGCTTTCTTT.

As to this clonotype: One junction end does not reproduce the germline sequence, and a read error may be involved. The rearrangement links TRBV11-2 to TRBJ2-1, with 7 bases matching TRBD2. From germline, CDR1 is SGHAT and CDR2 FQNNGV. The CDR3 runs 19 residues. Here the CDR3 reads CASSLKFSGGLGYYNGQFF. Here the CDR3 DNA reads TGTGCCAGCAGCTTAAAATTCTCCGGCGGACTAGGGTACTACAATGGGCAGTTCTTC. Full variable domain (rest looked up from reference TRBV11-2 and TRBJ2-1): EAGVAQSPRYKIIEKRQSVAFWCNPISGHATLYWYQQILGQGPKLLIQFQNNGVVDDSQLPKDRFSAERLKGVDSTLKIQPAKLEDSAVYLCASSLKFSGGLGYYNGQFFGPGTRLTVL.

CDR3 sequence: CSAREMDRVYEQYF. The CDR3, as DNA: TGCAGTGCTAGAGAAATGGACAGGGTCTACGAGCAGTACTTC. The chain recombines TRBV20-1 with TRBJ2-7; 8 bases match TRBD1. J was trimmed by 3 bases and V by 0 bases; bases with no gene match: 4. CDR3 size: 14 residues. The germline gives CDR1 DFQATT, CDR2 SNEGSKA (reference sequence).

The chain joins TRBV30 to TRBJ2-3; D is ambiguous. This CDR3 is built from 14 residues. The germline CDR1 and CDR2 sequences are GTSNPN and SVGIG (reference sequence). The V end was cut by 0 bases, the J end by 0 bases, with 7 bases between. The CDR3 sequence: CAWSVLVSTDTQYF. For the CDR3, the DNA is TGTGCCTGGAGTGTATTAGTGAGCACAGATACGCAGTATTTT.

The gene calls are TRBV11-2 and TRBJ2-3, with 13 nucleotides matching TRBD2. The CDR3 runs 21 residues. Germline V CDR1 and CDR2: SGHAT, FQNNGV. V was pared by 3 bases and J by 0 bases, with 15 bases of the junction left unmatched. Here the CDR3 reads CASSFNRGLAGNVASTDTQYF. The CDR3 DNA follows: TGTGCCAGCAGCTTCAATCGGGGACTAGCGGGAAATGTGGCTAGCACAGATACGCAGTATTTT.